The clone carrying this TCR beta chain came up many times. Its antigen is currently unknown. Germline CDR1 and CDR2: SGHRS and YFSETQ. Trimming cost V 0 bases and J 6 bases, with 10 bases left between them. The CDR3 length is 13 residues. This entry comes from a study of T-cell reconstitution after alpha-beta-depleted transplantation in children. Study-wide findings and caveats: Reports say that about two months after transplant, the alpha-beta T cells came out of several hundred graft clones that had expanded. Diversity and T-cell counts at one year after transplant derived mostly from new T cells.

Preparation of the TCRbeta library involved a method that used unique molecular identifiers. Via MiXCR, TCRdb re-called the PCR reads, giving one row per CDR3 protein. The sample contains hundreds of thousands of distinct CDR3 sequences, approximately 11% of which appear only once. The clonotype originates from a child under two years old with acute myeloid leukemia, due to receive a stem cell transplant. The J gene is TRBJ2-7, the V gene TRBV5-1; D perhaps matches TRBD2 (5 bases). Source: PBMCs, taken before TCRalphabeta/CD19-depleted stem cell transplant. CDR3 sequence (DNA): TGCGCCAGCAGCTTGGGAGGGAGCGTCGAGCAGTACTTC. The encoded protein is CASSLGGSVEQYF.